This entry lists 5 T cell receptor beta chains sequenced from one sample in a study of blood T cell repertoires in COVID-19. This table comes from immunoSEQ multiplex PCR, and its TCRdb copy is limited to in-frame clones, with some not included. The table lists approximately 230,000 clones, roughly 87% of them singletons, with about 6% in the top ten. Source material: PBMCs or T cells enriched from blood (not recorded which). These receptors were taken from a woman aged 30 to 39 with acute COVID-19.

This chain links TRBV5-4 with TRBJ1-6, with 8 bases matching TRBD1. Germline CDR1 and CDR2: SGHNT and YYREEE (reference sequence). The CDR3 consists of 13 residues. J gave up 10 bases and V 4 bases, and 4 bases lay outside the gene matches. The CDR3, as DNA: TGTGCCAGCAGCCAACAGGGGGAATCACCCCTCCACTTT. This gives the protein CASSQQGESPLHF.

The CDR3 bases are TGTGCCAGCAGCCCCCTTGGAGGGATGACTGAAGCTTTCTTT. Translating it yields CASSPLGGMTEAFF. The rearrangement links TRBV9 to TRBJ1-1; D not certain. V gave up 4 bases and J gave up 5 bases, with 15 bases separating them. The germline V gene encodes CDR1 SGDLS and CDR2 YYNGEE. The CDR3 sequence is 14 residues long.

V is TRBV5-1 and J is TRBJ2-5, with 14 bases lining up with TRBD2. The CDR3 length is 17 residues. V lost 4 bases and J lost 7; bases outside the gene matches: 12. Germline V gives CDR1 SGHRS, CDR2 YFSETQ. Here the CDR3 reads CASSPDPGLAGVGTQYF. CDR3 nucleotide sequence: TGCGCCAGCAGCCCAGACCCGGGACTAGCGGGGGTAGGGACCCAGTACTTC. The full variable domain, in which reference TRBV5-1 and TRBJ2-5 provide the parts outside the CDR3, is KAGVTQTPRYLIKTRGQQVTLSCSPISGHRSVSWYQQTPGQGLQFLFEYFSETQRNKGNFPGRFSGRQFSNSRSEMNVSTLELGDSALYLCASSPDPGLAGVGTQYFGPGTRLLVL.

This clone was observed a single time. The V call is TRBV5-1, the J call TRBJ1-2; 8 bases match TRBD1. This CDR3 region has 14 residues. Looked up from germline, CDR1 is SGHRS and CDR2 is YFSETQ. V was pared by 0 bases and J by 9 bases, with 7 bases of the junction left unmatched. The CDR3 DNA reads TGCGCCAGCAGCTTGGAGTTTCAGGGGGCGAGCTACACCTTC. As protein: CASSLEFQGASYTF. The full variable domain, rest sourced from reference TRBV5-1 and TRBJ1-2, is KAGVTQTPRYLIKTRGQQVTLSCSPISGHRSVSWYQQTPGQGLQFLFEYFSETQRNKGNFPGRFSGRQFSNSRSEMNVSTLELGDSALYLCASSLEFQGASYTFGSGTRLTVV.

The V call is TRBV5-1, the J call TRBJ2-1; 10 nucleotides line up with TRBD2. In germline, CDR1 is SGHRS, CDR2 YFSETQ. This CDR3 has 15 residues. Trimming at V came to 4 bases and at J to 6 bases, leaving 7 bases not matched to a gene. CDR3 in amino acids: CASSKGLADLNEQFF. CDR3 in DNA: TGCGCCAGCAGCAAAGGACTAGCGGATCTCAATGAGCAGTTCTTC.